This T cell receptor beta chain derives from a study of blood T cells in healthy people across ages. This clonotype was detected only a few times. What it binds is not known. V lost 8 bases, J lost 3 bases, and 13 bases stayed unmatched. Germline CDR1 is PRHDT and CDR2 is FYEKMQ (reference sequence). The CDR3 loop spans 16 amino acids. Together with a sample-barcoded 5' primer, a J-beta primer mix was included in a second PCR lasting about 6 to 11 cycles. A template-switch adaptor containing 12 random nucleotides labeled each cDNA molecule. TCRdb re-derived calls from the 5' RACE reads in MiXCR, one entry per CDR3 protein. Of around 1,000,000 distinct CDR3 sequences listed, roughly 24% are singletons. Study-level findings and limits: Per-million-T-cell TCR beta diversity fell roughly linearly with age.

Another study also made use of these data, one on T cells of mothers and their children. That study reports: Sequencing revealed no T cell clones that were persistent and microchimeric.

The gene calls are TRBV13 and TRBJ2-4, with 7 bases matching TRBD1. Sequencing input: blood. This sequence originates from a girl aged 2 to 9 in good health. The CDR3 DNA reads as TGTGCCAGCCGACGAACAGGGGCAGAAGTCAAAAACATTCAGTACTTC. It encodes CASRRTGAEVKNIQYF.